This passage covers 5 T cell receptor beta chains from one sample sequenced in a study of T-cell reconstitution after alpha-beta-depleted transplantation in children. Unique molecular identifiers were incorporated during preparation of the TCRbeta library. Each CDR3 protein is one row after TCRdb ran MiXCR on the PCR reads. The sample holds some 200,000 distinct CDR3 sequences, approximately 11% seen once. The input for sequencing was PBMCs, taken before TCRalphabeta/CD19-depleted stem cell transplant. The receptors stem from a child younger than two with acute myeloid leukemia, due to receive a stem cell transplant.

This clonotype showed up many times. The chain employs TRBV12-3 or TRBV12-4 and TRBJ2-7; 9 nucleotides agree with TRBD2. The ends lost 5 bases at V and 1 base at J; junction bases unmatched: 6. CDR3 length: 15 amino acids. In nucleotides, the CDR3 is TGTGCCAGCAGTAGCGGGGGGCAAATTTCCTACGAGCAGTACTTC. It yields the protein CASSSGGQISYEQYF.

This clonotype was seen ten or more times. The rearrangement joins TRBV11-3 to TRBJ2-1; 9 bases map to TRBD2. This CDR3 region has 15 residues. CDR1 is SGHNT, CDR2 YENEEA, per germline. V lost 5 bases to trimming and J lost 4 bases; unmatched junction nucleotides: 6. CDR3 amino acids: CASSASGILYNEQFF. CDR3 nucleotide sequence: TGTGCCAGCAGCGCTAGCGGGATCTTATACAATGAGCAGTTCTTC.

This clonotype was observed many times. The chain is built from TRBV29-1 and TRBJ2-1, with 12 bases matching TRBD2. Germline CDR1 reads SQVTM; CDR2 reads ANQGSEA. V was clipped by 2 bases and J by 12 bases; unmatched bases: 17. The CDR3 runs 17 residues. Written as DNA, the CDR3 is TGCAGCGTTGAAACAGGCGGGCTAGCGGGGGGGCATGTGGGGCAGTTCTTC. Translation: CSVETGGLAGGHVGQFF.

This clonotype occurred many times. The V call is TRBV5-1, the J call TRBJ2-5, with D possibly being TRBD1 (6 bases). In germline, CDR1 is SGHRS, CDR2 YFSETQ. Between the trimmed V and J ends, which lost 4 bases and 2 bases, there was a span of 15 bases. The CDR3 is 15 amino acids. DNA for the CDR3: TGCGCCAGCAGCCCAGGGGCAGGGCAACAAGAGACCCAGTACTTC. Its translation: CASSPGAGQQETQYF.

This clonotype was detected many times. The chain recombines TRBV29-1 with TRBJ1-3, with D perhaps TRBD1 (5 bases). The CDR3 runs 12 residues. V was shortened by 6 bases and J by 0 bases, with 6 bases between the two germline ends. CDR1 and CDR2 (germline): SQVTM, ANQGSEA. The CDR3 nucleotides read TGCAGCGTCAGGGTCTCTGGAAACACCATATATTTT. This sequence encodes CSVRVSGNTIYF.